This paragraph covers one T cell receptor (beta chain) sequence. The antigen remains undetermined. J lost 4 bases, V lost 4 bases, and 5 bases had no gene match. The germline CDR1 and CDR2 sequences are SGHTA and FQGNSA. The CDR3 runs to 14 residues. Sequencing was performed with immunoSEQ multiplex PCR; in TCRdb, only in-frame clones are kept and a portion is missing. The sample records roughly 77,000 clones, about 80% being singletons. The data originate from a study of OX40 agonist ivuxolimab in advanced cancers. General study findings and limits: At doses 0.1 to 3.0 mg/kg, CD4+ and CD8+ clones expanded. The antigen specificity of the peripheral T cells (those that were expanded) was not determined.

Specimen: CD4+ or CD8+ T cells sorted from blood, collected in a trial of the OX40 agonist ivuxolimab. The chain is built from TRBV7-2 and TRBJ2-3; 7 nucleotides align to TRBD1. The sequence was collected from an adult with an advanced solid tumor such as melanoma, head and neck, liver or kidney cancer. The CDR3 here is CASSSGQASDTQYF. The CDR3 region has the DNA TGTGCCAGCAGCTCCGGACAGGCGTCAGATACGCAGTATTTT.